The T cell receptor beta chain described here comes from a study of cytomegalovirus exposure and HLA in healthy donors. This PCR relied on a set of 60 Vbeta primers and 13 Jbeta primers. This table comes from immunoSEQ multiplex PCR, and its TCRdb copy is limited to in-frame clones, with some not included. Its listing shows 200,000 or so clones. The V gene's germline CDR1 is SEHNR and CDR2 FQNEAQ (reference sequence). This CDR3 is 14 amino acids long. The sequenced sample consisted of PBMCs. The source of this sequence is a boy aged 5-17 years in good health and CMV-seronegative. The rearrangement joins TRBV7-9 to TRBJ2-5, with 7 bases identical to TRBD1. Matching the DNA end better, TRBJ2-7 makes the J call doubtful. The CDR3 protein is CASSSRGQSYEQYF. The CDR3 bases are TGTGCCAGCAGCTCACGGGGACAGAGCTACGAGCAGTACTTC.